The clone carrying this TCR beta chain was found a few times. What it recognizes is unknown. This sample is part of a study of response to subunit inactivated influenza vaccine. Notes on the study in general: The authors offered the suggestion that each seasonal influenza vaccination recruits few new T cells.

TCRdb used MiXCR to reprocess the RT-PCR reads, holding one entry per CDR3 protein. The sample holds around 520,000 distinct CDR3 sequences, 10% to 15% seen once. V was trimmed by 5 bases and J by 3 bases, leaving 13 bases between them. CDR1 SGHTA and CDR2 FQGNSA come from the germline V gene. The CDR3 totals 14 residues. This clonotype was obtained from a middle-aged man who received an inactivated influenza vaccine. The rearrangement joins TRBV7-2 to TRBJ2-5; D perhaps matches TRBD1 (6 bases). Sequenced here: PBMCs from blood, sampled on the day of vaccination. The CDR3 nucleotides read TGTGCCAGCAGCAAGGACAGTATCAAAGAGACCCAGTACTTC. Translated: CASSKDSIKETQYF.